These 12 T cell receptor beta chains share one sample of origin, sequenced in a study of T cells in Graves' hyperthyroidism and ophthalmopathy. TCR beta CDR3 sequences were amplified from RNA transcripts. First-round RT-PCR targeting the TCR CDR3 was performed with the HTBI primer set. TCRdb reanalysed the multiplex PCR reads using MiXCR and keeps one entry per CDR3 protein. The sample has hundreds of thousands of distinct CDR3 sequences, 13% to 15% seen once. Sample: blood. These receptor sequences come from a woman between 55 and 75 years old with Graves' ophthalmopathy.

In its sample, this clonotype was seen many times. This chain links TRBV9 with TRBJ1-1; TRBD1 agrees at 7 bases. CDR1 is SGDLS and CDR2 is YYNGEE in the germline V gene. The CDR3 runs to 13 residues. V shed 0 bases and J 4 bases; nucleotides not matched to a gene: 0. The CDR3 nucleotides read TGTGCCAGCAGCGTAGAGGGGGCCACTGAAGCTTTCTTT. Protein: CASSVEGATEAFF. The entire variable domain, with the rest obtained from reference TRBV9 and TRBJ1-1, is as follows: DSGVTQTPKHLITATGQRVTLRCSPRSGDLSVYWYQQSLDQGLQFLIQYYNGEERAKGNILERFSAQQFPDLHSELNLSSLELGDSALYFCASSVEGATEAFFGQGTRLTVV.

This clonotype came up many times. CDR3 amino acids: CASSQELGEQFF. CDR3 coding DNA: TGTGCCAGCAGCCAAGAGCTTGGGGAGCAGTTCTTC. The J gene is TRBJ2-1, the V gene TRBV5-5; no definite D call. Trimming took off 4 bases at V and 10 bases at J, with 12 bases between the two ends. Germline CDR1 and CDR2: SGHKS and YYEKEE (reference sequence). This CDR3 spans 12 amino acids. Full variable domain (rest looked up from reference TRBV5-5 and TRBJ2-1): DAGVTQSPTHLIKTRGQQVTLRCSPISGHKSVSWYQQVLGQGPQFIFQYYEKEERGRGNFPDRFSARQFPNYSSELNVNALLLGDSALYLCASSQELGEQFFGPGTRLTVL.

This clonotype was seen at least ten times. The chain is built from TRBV18 and TRBJ1-2, with 9 bases aligning to TRBD1. The CDR3 consists of 16 residues. The ends lost 4 bases at V and 0 bases at J; junction bases unmatched: 6. CDR1 KGHSH and CDR2 LQKENI come from the germline V gene. This CDR3 reads CASSRDRAGANYGYTF. CDR3 nucleotide sequence: TGTGCCAGCTCACGGGACAGGGCAGGCGCTAACTATGGCTACACCTTC. Full variable domain (missing parts from reference TRBV18 and TRBJ1-2): NAGVMQNPRHLVRRRGQEARLRCSPMKGHSHVYWYRQLPEEGLKFMVYLQKENIIDESGMPKERFSAEFPKEGPSILRIQQVVRGDSAAYFCASSRDRAGANYGYTFGSGTRLTVV.

This clonotype was seen a few times. The rearrangement uses TRBV19 and TRBJ2-6; D possibly corresponds to TRBD1 (6 bases). V gave up 4 bases and J gave up 2 bases, with 12 bases separating them. The CDR3 length is 16 residues. Per the germline V gene, CDR1 is LNHDA and CDR2 is SQIVND (reference sequence). CDR3 coding DNA: TGTGCCAGTAGTAGACTGACAGGTACTGGGGCCAACGTCCTGACTTTC. Translated, it gives CASSRLTGTGANVLTF.

This clonotype was seen at least ten times. V and J are TRBV5-1 and TRBJ2-1; 14 nucleotides line up with TRBD2. Germline CDR1 reads SGHRS; CDR2 reads YFSETQ. The CDR3 extends over 16 amino acids. The V and J ends lost 4 bases and 10 bases, in that order; junction bases with no gene match: 10. The CDR3 DNA follows: TGCGCCAGCAGCCCACCCGGGACTAGCGGGAGCGGAGAGCAGTTCTTC. Translating gives CASSPPGTSGSGEQFF.

Ten or more counts support this clonotype. The chain uses TRBV11-2 and TRBJ2-7; D might be TRBD2 (6 bases). Germline V gene lookup returns CDR1 SGHAT and CDR2 FQNNGV. Trimming left V 9 bases short and J 6 bases short, with 18 bases between. The CDR3 sequence is 13 residues long. CDR3 protein: CASHSAGSSEQYF. In DNA form, the CDR3 reads TGTGCCAGTCATTCTGCGGGATCTAGCGAGCAGTACTTC.

This clonotype has only a few counts. This chain joins TRBV14 and TRBJ2-7, with D hard to call. Germline V gene sequence: CDR1 SGHDN, CDR2 FVKESK. The CDR3 sequence is 12 residues long. Trimming cost V 3 bases and J 7 bases, with 10 bases left between them. CDR3 sequence reads: CASSHPGLEQYF. CDR3 coding DNA: TGTGCCAGCAGCCACCCAGGTCTAGAGCAGTACTTC.

In this sample, this clonotype turned up many times. The chain combines TRBV5-1 with TRBJ2-3; D gene unclear. CDR1 and CDR2 from the germline V gene are SGHRS and YFSETQ. Trimming removed 4 bases at V and 2 bases at J, with 14 bases between. The CDR3 runs to 15 residues. The CDR3 spells CASSRDASYTDTQYF. The CDR3 DNA is TGCGCCAGCAGCCGCGACGCGAGTTACACAGATACGCAGTATTTT.

This clonotype is medium-sized within its sample. The chain employs TRBV6-1 and TRBJ2-5; possibly TRBD1 for D (5 bases). CDR1 and CDR2 from the germline V gene are MNHNS and SASEGT. Trimming took 5 bases from V and 2 from J, leaving 15 bases between them. This CDR3 has 15 residues. This chain's CDR3 is CASSYGQGLQETQYF. The DNA of the CDR3 is TGTGCCAGCAGTTATGGGCAGGGTTTACAAGAGACCCAGTACTTC.

This clonotype was found many times. This chain connects TRBV12-3 or TRBV12-4 to TRBJ2-7, with D perhaps assigned TRBD1 or TRBD2 (5 bases each). The germline V and J ends were trimmed by 2 bases and 7 bases, with 15 bases remaining between them. This CDR3 contains 14 residues. CDR3 sequence reads: CASSLRGGWEEQYF. The CDR3 DNA sequence: TGTGCCAGCAGTTTAAGGGGCGGGTGGGAAGAGCAGTACTTC.

A word on this clonotype: A much larger clone lies a single base off, so this may be a read error. The CDR3 end shows no conserved phenylalanine or tryptophan, and so a read error is likely. V usage is TRBV6-5 and J usage is TRBJ2-7, with D possibly matching TRBD1 (5 bases). The germline CDR1 and CDR2 sequences are MNHEY and SVGAGI. The CDR3 loop spans 14 amino acids. Trimming left V 6 bases short and J 4 bases short, with 16 bases between. As DNA, the CDR3 is TGTGCCAGCAGCTTACTGGGGCCGAATTACGAGCAGTACCTC. As protein: CASSLLGPNYEQYL.

This clonotype was seen ten or more times. Germline is not matched at one junction end, which may reflect a read error. The genes are TRBV18 and TRBJ1-2; D may be TRBD1 (5 bases). The CDR3 sequence is 13 residues long. Per the germline V gene, CDR1 is KGHSH and CDR2 is LQKENI. The CDR3 here is CASSPTDNYGYAF. In nucleotides, the CDR3 is TGTGCCAGCTCACCGACAGACAACTATGGCTACGCCTTC.